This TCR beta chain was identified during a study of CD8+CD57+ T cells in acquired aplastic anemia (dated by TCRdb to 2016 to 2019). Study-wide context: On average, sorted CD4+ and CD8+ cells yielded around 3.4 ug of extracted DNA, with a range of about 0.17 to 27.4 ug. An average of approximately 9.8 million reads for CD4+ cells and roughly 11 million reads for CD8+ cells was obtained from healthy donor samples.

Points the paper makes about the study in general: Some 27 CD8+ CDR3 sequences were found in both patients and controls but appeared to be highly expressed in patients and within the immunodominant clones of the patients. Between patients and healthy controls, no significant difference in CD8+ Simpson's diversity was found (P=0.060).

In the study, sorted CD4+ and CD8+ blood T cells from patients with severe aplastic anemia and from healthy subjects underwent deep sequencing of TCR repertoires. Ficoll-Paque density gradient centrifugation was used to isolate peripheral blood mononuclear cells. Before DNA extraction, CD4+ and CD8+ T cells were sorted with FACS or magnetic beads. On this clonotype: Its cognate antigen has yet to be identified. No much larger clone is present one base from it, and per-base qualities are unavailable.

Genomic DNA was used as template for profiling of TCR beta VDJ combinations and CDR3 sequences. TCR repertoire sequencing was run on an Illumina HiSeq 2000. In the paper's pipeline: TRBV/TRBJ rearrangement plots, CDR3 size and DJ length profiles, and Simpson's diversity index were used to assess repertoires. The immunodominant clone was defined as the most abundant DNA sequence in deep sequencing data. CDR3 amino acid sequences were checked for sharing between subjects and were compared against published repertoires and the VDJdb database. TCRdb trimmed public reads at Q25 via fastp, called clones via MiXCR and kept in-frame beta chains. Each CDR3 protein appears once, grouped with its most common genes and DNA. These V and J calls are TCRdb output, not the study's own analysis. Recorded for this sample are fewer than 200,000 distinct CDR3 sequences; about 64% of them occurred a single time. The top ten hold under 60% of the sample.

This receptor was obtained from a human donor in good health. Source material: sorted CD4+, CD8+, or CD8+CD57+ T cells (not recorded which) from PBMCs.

The CDR3 region reads CASSSTGLTYEQYF. At the DNA level, the sequence is TGTGCCAGCAGTTCAACAGGGTTGACTTACGAGCAGTACTTC. Recombination joined TRBV2 with TRBJ2-7; possibly the D gene is TRBD1, per 6 matching bases. CDR1 and CDR2 are drawn from the germline V gene: SNHLY, FYNNEI. The CDR3 sequence holds 14 residues, the cysteine and phenylalanine included. The retained sequence is limited to the CDR3, 42 bases, with the frame set at the first base. The V and J ends are trimmed by 5 bases and 4 bases, leaving 15 bases between them.